The subject of this entry is one TCR beta chain. These data belong to a study of blood T cell repertoires in COVID-19. At the level of the study: Sites in the United States, Italy and Spain provided acute and convalescent COVID-19 samples.

This CDR3 region has 13 residues. Germline V gives CDR1 LNHDA, CDR2 SQIVND (reference sequence). J lost 5 bases, V lost 7 bases, and 6 bases had no gene match. Methods used by the authors: For nucleated cells, counts were estimated from reference gene primer amplification. Repertoires were generated with immunoSEQ multiplex PCR, while TCRdb's copy carries only in-frame clones and drops some. V, J and clone size derive from that table, while D and trimming were established from the DNA sequence. This table has around 150,000 clones, about 85% appearing once. The sequencing input was peripheral blood. The TCR was taken from a man in his forties or fifties with acute or convalescent COVID-19. The chain links TRBV19 to TRBJ1-1, with TRBD1 matching 8 bases. CDR3 in DNA: TGTGCCAGTATTTTACAGGGGGTAACTGAAGCTTTCTTT. As protein: CASILQGVTEAFF.